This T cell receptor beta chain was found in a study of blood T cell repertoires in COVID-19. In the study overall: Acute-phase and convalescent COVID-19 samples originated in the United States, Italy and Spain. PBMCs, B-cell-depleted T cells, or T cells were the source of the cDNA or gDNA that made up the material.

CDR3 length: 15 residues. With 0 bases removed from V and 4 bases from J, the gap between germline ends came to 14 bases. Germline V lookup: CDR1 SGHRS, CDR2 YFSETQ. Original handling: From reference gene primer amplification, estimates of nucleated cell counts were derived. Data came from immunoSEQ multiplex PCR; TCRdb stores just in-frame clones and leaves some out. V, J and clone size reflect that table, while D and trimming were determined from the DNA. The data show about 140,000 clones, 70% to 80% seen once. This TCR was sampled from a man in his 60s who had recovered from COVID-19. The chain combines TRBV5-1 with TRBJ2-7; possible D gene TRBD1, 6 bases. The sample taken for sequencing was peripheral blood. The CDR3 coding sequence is TGCGCCAGCAGCTTGGCGGCAGGGGTTGTTTACGAGCAGTACTTC. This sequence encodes CASSLAAGVVYEQYF.